Listed below are T cell receptor beta chains from one sample, sequenced in a study of T cell responses to AZD1222 COVID-19 vaccine. Produced via immunoSEQ multiplex PCR; TCRdb's table is partial and in-frame only. The sample records roughly 150,000 clones, about nine tenths being singletons. The starting material was peripheral blood, obtained 28 days after the second AZD1222 dose. These receptors were obtained from an adult who received the AZD1222 COVID-19 vaccine. The CDR3 runs from the conserved cysteine through the conserved F or W. Each record gives: CDR3 length, V gene, D gene, J gene, clone size, CDR3 protein, CDR3 DNA. The D gene is left open where the match is weak. Some rows mark clone size as missing; the rest say once, few, many or name a class of expanded clone.

CDR3 length: 14
V gene: TRBV2
D gene: NA
J gene: TRBJ1-3
clone size: once
CDR3 protein: CASSSGLSGNTIYF
CDR3 DNA: TGTGCCAGCAGTTCAGGGCTCTCTGGAAACACCATATATTTT

CDR3 length: 14
V gene: TRBV6-5
D gene: NA
J gene: TRBJ1-2
clone size: few
CDR3 protein: CASSRMGGFDGYTF
CDR3 DNA: TGTGCCAGCAGTAGGATGGGAGGCTTCGATGGCTACACCTTC

CDR3 length: 11
V gene: TRBV30
D gene: NA
J gene: TRBJ1-2
clone size: NA
CDR3 protein: CAWSVRYGYTF
CDR3 DNA: TGTGCCTGGAGTGTACGCTATGGCTACACCTTC

CDR3 length: 15
V gene: TRBV28
D gene: NA
J gene: TRBJ1-5
clone size: NA
CDR3 protein: CASSNGELSNQPQHF
CDR3 DNA: TGTGCCAGCAGTAACGGGGAGCTAAGCAATCAGCCCCAGCATTTT

CDR3 length: 15
V gene: TRBV6-5
D gene: TRBD1
J gene: TRBJ2-2
clone size: once
CDR3 protein: CASQRAGGYTGELFF
CDR3 DNA: TGTGCCAGTCAGAGAGCAGGGGGTTACACCGGGGAGCTGTTTTTT

CDR3 length: 22
V gene: TRBV27
D gene: TRBD2
J gene: TRBJ2-1
clone size: NA
CDR3 protein: CASSLLSQGAGLAVSSYNEQFF
CDR3 DNA: TGTGCCAGCAGTTTACTCTCACAAGGAGCGGGACTAGCGGTGAGCTCCTACAATGAGCAGTTCTTC

CDR3 length: 14
V gene: TRBV25-1
D gene: NA
J gene: TRBJ2-7
clone size: NA
CDR3 protein: CASSEIQGPYEQYF
CDR3 DNA: TGTGCCAGCAGTGAAATTCAGGGACCCTACGAGCAGTACTTC

CDR3 length: 13
V gene: TRBV7-2
D gene: TRBD1
J gene: TRBJ1-1
clone size: NA
CDR3 protein: CASREDRDTEAFF
CDR3 DNA: TGTGCCAGCAGAGAGGACAGGGACACTGAAGCTTTCTTT

CDR3 length: 14
V gene: TRBV2
D gene: TRBD1
J gene: TRBJ1-5
clone size: once
CDR3 protein: CASSSDRVRQPQHF
CDR3 DNA: TGTGCCAGCAGTTCTGACAGGGTACGGCAGCCCCAGCATTTT

CDR3 length: 14
V gene: TRBV10-3
D gene: NA
J gene: TRBJ2-3
clone size: NA
CDR3 protein: CATAGQTASDTQYF
CDR3 DNA: TGTGCCACCGCCGGGCAGACTGCTTCGGATACGCAGTATTTT

CDR3 length: 16
V gene: TRBV6-4
D gene: TRBD1
J gene: TRBJ2-6
clone size: NA
CDR3 protein: CASSDPQGAGANVLTF
CDR3 DNA: TGTGCCAGCAGTGACCCGCAGGGGGCTGGGGCCAACGTCCTGACTTTC

CDR3 length: 13
V gene: TRBV3-1/TRBV3-2
D gene: NA
J gene: TRBJ2-3
clone size: NA
CDR3 protein: CASSAAITDTQYF
CDR3 DNA: TGTGCCAGCAGCGCGGCTATCACAGATACGCAGTATTTT

CDR3 length: 14
V gene: TRBV11-2
D gene: NA
J gene: TRBJ2-7
clone size: NA
CDR3 protein: CASSLVSGGYEQYF
CDR3 DNA: TGTGCCAGCAGCTTAGTGTCCGGGGGCTACGAGCAGTACTTC

CDR3 length: 14
V gene: TRBV6-6
D gene: NA
J gene: TRBJ2-7
clone size: once
CDR3 protein: CASSSETSVFEQYF
CDR3 DNA: TGTGCCAGCAGTTCGGAGACTAGTGTCTTCGAGCAGTACTTC

CDR3 length: 15
V gene: TRBV9
D gene: TRBD2
J gene: TRBJ2-1
clone size: NA
CDR3 protein: CASSYSGRGSDEQFF
CDR3 DNA: TGTGCCAGCAGCTATAGCGGGAGAGGGTCCGATGAGCAGTTCTTC

CDR3 length: 13
V gene: TRBV4-3
D gene: NA
J gene: TRBJ2-2
clone size: NA
CDR3 protein: CASSQVSTGELFF
CDR3 DNA: TGCGCCAGCAGCCAAGTGTCCACCGGGGAGCTGTTTTTT

CDR3 length: 14
V gene: TRBV3-1/TRBV3-2
D gene: TRBD1
J gene: TRBJ1-2
clone size: NA
CDR3 protein: CASSQDRQGDGYTF
CDR3 DNA: TGTGCCAGCAGCCAAGATCGACAGGGAGATGGCTACACCTTC

CDR3 length: 15
V gene: TRBV28
D gene: NA
J gene: TRBJ1-6
clone size: NA
CDR3 protein: CASSFGTERGPPLHF
CDR3 DNA: TGTGCCAGCAGTTTCGGGACGGAGAGGGGTCCGCCCCTCCACTTT

CDR3 length: 13
V gene: TRBV29-1
D gene: NA
J gene: TRBJ2-5
clone size: NA
CDR3 protein: CSVEGGARETQYF
CDR3 DNA: TGCAGCGTTGAAGGGGGGGCACGAGAGACCCAGTACTTC

CDR3 length: 15
V gene: TRBV11-2
D gene: TRBD1
J gene: TRBJ1-2
clone size: NA
CDR3 protein: CASRPGTGALYGYTF
CDR3 DNA: TGTGCCAGCAGACCCGGGACAGGGGCCCTTTATGGCTACACCTTC

CDR3 length: 13
V gene: TRBV2
D gene: NA
J gene: TRBJ2-5
clone size: NA
CDR3 protein: CASSGRTRETQYF
CDR3 DNA: TGTGCCAGCAGTGGTCGGACGCGAGAGACCCAGTACTTC

CDR3 length: 14
V gene: TRBV28
D gene: NA
J gene: TRBJ2-7
clone size: NA
CDR3 protein: CASSYRSLSYEQYF
CDR3 DNA: TGTGCCAGCAGTTACCGGTCCCTATCCTACGAGCAGTACTTC

CDR3 length: 15
V gene: TRBV30
D gene: TRBD1
J gene: TRBJ1-2
clone size: once
CDR3 protein: CAGPPGATGGTGYTF
CDR3 DNA: TGTGCCGGGCCCCCCGGGGCGACAGGGGGTACGGGCTACACCTTC

CDR3 length: 13
V gene: TRBV19
D gene: NA
J gene: TRBJ1-6
clone size: NA
CDR3 protein: CASSIDQDSPLHF
CDR3 DNA: TGTGCCAGTAGTATTGATCAGGATTCACCCCTCCACTTT

CDR3 length: 14
V gene: TRBV6-5
D gene: TRBD1
J gene: TRBJ1-5
clone size: NA
CDR3 protein: CASSLTGGHQPQHF
CDR3 DNA: TGTGCCAGCAGTCTAACAGGGGGCCATCAGCCCCAGCATTTT

CDR3 length: 17
V gene: TRBV28
D gene: TRBD2
J gene: TRBJ2-3
clone size: NA
CDR3 protein: CASSLVAGGPFSDTQYF
CDR3 DNA: TGTGCCAGCAGCCTTGTTGCGGGGGGGCCTTTCTCAGATACGCAGTATTTT

CDR3 length: 14
V gene: TRBV6-6
D gene: NA
J gene: TRBJ1-2
clone size: NA
CDR3 protein: CASSPRGGSYGYTF
CDR3 DNA: TGTGCCAGCAGCCCGCGGGGGGGAAGCTATGGCTACACCTTC